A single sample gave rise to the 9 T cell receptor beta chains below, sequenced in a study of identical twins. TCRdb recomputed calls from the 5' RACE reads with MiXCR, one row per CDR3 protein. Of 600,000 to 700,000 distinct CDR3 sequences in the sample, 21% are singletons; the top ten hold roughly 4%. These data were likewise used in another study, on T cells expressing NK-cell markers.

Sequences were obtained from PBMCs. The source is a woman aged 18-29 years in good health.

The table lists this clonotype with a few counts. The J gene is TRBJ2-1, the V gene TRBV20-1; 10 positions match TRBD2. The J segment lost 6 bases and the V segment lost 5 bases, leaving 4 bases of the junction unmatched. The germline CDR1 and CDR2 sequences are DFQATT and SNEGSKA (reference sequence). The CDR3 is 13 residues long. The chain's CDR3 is CSAGLAGANEQFF. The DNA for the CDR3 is TGCAGTGCTGGCCTAGCGGGAGCCAATGAGCAGTTCTTC.

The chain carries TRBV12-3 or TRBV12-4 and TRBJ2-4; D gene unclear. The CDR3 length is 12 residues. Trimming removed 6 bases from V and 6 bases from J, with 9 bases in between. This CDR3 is CASSPGLNIQYF. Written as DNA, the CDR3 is TGTGCCAGCAGCCCTGGATTAAACATTCAGTACTTC.

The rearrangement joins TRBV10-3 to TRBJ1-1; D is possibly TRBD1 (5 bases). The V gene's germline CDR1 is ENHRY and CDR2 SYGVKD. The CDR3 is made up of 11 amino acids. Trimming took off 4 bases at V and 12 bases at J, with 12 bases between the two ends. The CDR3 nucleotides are TGTGCCATCAGTGGGGGGGATCAATCTTTCTTT. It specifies CAISGGDQSFF.

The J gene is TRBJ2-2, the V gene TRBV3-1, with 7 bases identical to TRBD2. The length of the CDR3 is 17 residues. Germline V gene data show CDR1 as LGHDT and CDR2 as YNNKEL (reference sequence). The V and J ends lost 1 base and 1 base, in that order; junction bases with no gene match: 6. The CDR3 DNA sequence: TGTGCCAGCAGCCAAGGGGTACTAGCGCGGAACACCGGGGAGCTGTTTTTT. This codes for CASSQGVLARNTGELFF.

The CDR3 is CASSWDRAVGETQYF. CDR3 in DNA: TGTGCCAGCAGCTGGGATCGAGCGGTTGGAGAGACCCAGTACTTC. The gene calls are TRBV5-6 and TRBJ2-5, with TRBD2 as a possible D gene (5 bases). Germline assignment: CDR1 SGHDT and CDR2 YYEEEE. Deletions cut 3 bases from V and 4 bases from J, with 16 bases between. The CDR3 has 15 amino acids. The full variable domain, in which reference TRBV5-6 and TRBJ2-5 provide the parts outside the CDR3, is DAGVTQSPTHLIKTRGQQVTLRCSPKSGHDTVSWYQQALGQGPQFIFQYYEEEERQRGNFPDRFSGHQFPNYSSELNVNALLLGDSALYLCASSWDRAVGETQYFGPGTRLLVL.

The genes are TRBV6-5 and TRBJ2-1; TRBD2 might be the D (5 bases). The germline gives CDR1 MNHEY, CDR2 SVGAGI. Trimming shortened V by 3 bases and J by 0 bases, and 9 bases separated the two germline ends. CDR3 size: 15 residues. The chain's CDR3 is CASSYRGISYNEQFF. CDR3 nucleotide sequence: TGTGCCAGCAGTTATCGAGGGATCTCCTACAATGAGCAGTTCTTC.

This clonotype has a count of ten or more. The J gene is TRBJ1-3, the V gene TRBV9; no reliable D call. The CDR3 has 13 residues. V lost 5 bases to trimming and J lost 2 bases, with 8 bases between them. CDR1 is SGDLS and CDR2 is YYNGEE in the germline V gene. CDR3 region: CASSGGAGNTIYF. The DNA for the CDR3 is TGTGCCAGCAGTGGCGGGGCTGGAAACACCATATATTTT.

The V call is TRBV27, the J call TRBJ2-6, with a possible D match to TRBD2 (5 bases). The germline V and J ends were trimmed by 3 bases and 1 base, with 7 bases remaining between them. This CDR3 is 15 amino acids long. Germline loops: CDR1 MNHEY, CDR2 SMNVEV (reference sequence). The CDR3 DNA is TGTGCCAGCAGTTTGGAGGTGTCTGGGGCCAACGTCCTGACTTTC. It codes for CASSLEVSGANVLTF. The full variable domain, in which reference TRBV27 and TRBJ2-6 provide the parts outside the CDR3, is EAQVTQNPRYLITVTGKKLTVTCSQNMNHEYMSWYRQDPGLGLRQIYYSMNVEVTDKGDVPEGYKVSRKEKRNFPLILESPSPNQTSLYFCASSLEVSGANVLTFGAGSRLTVL.

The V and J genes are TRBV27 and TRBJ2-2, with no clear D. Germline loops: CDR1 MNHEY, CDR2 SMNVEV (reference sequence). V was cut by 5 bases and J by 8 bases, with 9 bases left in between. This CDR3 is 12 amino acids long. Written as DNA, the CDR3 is TGTGCCAGCAGTCGCCCACTGGGGGAGCTGTTTTTT. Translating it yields CASSRPLGELFF.